This entry concerns a single T cell receptor beta chain. V was trimmed by 0 bases and J by 4 bases, leaving 13 bases between them. The length of the CDR3 is 15 residues. Germline V gives CDR1 MGHRA, CDR2 YSYEKL. The data belong to a study of blood T cell repertoires in COVID-19. As for the study in general: Sources were T cells, B-cell-depleted T cells, or PBMCs; the material itself was cDNA or gDNA.

TCRdb keeps only in-frame clones here, not all; method: immunoSEQ multiplex PCR. The table lists about 170,000 clones, approximately 86% of them singletons. The V gene is TRBV4-1, the J gene TRBJ2-7; D is undetermined. The source material was peripheral blood. This sequence originates from a woman between 50 and 59 years old with acute or convalescent COVID-19. The CDR3 DNA is TGCGCCAGCAGCCAAGATAGAGGCTGGCTGTACGAGCAGTACTTC. Translation gives CASSQDRGWLYEQYF.